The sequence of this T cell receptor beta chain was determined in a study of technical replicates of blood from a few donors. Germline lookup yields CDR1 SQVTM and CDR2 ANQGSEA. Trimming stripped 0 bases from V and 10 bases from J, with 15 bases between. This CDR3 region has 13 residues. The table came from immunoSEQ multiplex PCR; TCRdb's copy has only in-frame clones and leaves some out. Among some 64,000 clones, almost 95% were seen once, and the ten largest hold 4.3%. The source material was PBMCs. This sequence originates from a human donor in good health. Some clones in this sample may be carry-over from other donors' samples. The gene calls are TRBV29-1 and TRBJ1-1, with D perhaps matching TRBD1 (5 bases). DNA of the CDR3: TGCAGCGTTGAAGATCCCGAACTTAGGGGAGCTTTCTTT. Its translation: CSVEDPELRGAFF. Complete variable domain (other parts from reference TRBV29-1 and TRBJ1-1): SAVISQKPSRDICQRGTSLTIQCQVDSQVTMMFWYRQQPGQSLTLIATANQGSEATYESGFVIDKFPISRPNLTFSTLTVSNMSPEDSSIYLCSVEDPELRGAFFGQGTRLTVV.